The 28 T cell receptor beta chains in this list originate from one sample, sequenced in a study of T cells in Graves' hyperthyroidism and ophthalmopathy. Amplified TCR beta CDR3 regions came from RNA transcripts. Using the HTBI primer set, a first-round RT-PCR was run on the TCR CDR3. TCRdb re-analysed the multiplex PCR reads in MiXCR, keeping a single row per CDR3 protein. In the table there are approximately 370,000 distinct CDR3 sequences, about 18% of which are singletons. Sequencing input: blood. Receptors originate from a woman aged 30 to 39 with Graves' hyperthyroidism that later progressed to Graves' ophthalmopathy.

The CDR3 protein is CASSPRQGVRVEQFF. Written as DNA, the CDR3 is TGTGCCAGCAGCCCTAGACAGGGGGTAAGAGTTGAGCAGTTCTTC. The chain uses TRBV5-8 and TRBJ2-1, with TRBD1 matching over 9 bases. V lost 4 bases, J lost 9 bases, and 11 bases stayed unmatched. The germline CDR1 and CDR2 sequences are SGHTS and YDEGEE. The length of the CDR3 is 15 residues.

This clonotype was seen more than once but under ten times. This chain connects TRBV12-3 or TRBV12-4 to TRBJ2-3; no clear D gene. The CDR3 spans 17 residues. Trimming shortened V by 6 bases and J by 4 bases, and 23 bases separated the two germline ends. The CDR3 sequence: CASSPRPVSFGPDTQYF. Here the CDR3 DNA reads TGTGCCAGCAGCCCGAGACCAGTAAGTTTTGGTCCAGATACGCAGTATTTT.

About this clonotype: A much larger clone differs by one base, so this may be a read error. The CDR3 DNA sequence: TGTGCCAGCAGCCAAGACCGACTAGCGGGATCCACAGATACGCAGTATTTT. Amino acid sequence: CASSQDRLAGSTDTQYF. The chain has TRBV3-1 and TRBJ2-3; 11 bases line up with TRBD2. V shed 0 bases, J shed 2 bases, and the junction held 4 bases outside the gene matches. This CDR3 spans 17 amino acids. CDR1 and CDR2 (germline): LGHDT, YNNKEL (reference sequence).

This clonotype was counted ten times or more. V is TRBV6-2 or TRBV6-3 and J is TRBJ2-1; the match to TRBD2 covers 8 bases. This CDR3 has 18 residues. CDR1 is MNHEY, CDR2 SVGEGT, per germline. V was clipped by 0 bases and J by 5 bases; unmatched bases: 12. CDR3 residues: CASSYSNWLAGHNNEQFF. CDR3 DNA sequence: TGTGCCAGCAGTTACTCGAATTGGCTAGCGGGTCACAACAATGAGCAGTTCTTC.

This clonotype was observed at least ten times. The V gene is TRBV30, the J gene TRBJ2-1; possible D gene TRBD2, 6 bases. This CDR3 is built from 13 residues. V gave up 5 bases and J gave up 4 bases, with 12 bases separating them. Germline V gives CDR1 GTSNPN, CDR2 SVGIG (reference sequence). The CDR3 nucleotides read TGTGCCTGGGAAAAAGCGGGTTACAATGAGCAGTTCTTC. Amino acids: CAWEKAGYNEQFF.

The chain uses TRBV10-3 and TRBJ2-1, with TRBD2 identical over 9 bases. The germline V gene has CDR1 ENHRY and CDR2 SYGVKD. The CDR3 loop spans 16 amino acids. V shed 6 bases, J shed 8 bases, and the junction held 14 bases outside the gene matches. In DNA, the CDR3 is TGTGCCATCAGACCAGACTTCGCGGGGGGGCGTTATGAGCAGTTCTTC. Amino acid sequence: CAIRPDFAGGRYEQFF.

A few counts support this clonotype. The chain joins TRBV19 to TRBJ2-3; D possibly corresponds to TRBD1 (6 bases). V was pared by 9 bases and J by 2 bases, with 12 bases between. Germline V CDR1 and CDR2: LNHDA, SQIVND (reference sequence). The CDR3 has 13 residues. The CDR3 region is CASWDTLTDTQYF. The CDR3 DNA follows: TGTGCCAGCTGGGACACGCTCACAGATACGCAGTATTTT.

CDR3 in DNA: TGTGCCAGCAGCCGGGACAGGGAGGACGACAATGAGCAGTTCTTC. Its translation is CASSRDREDDNEQFF. The chain has TRBV2 and TRBJ2-1; 9 nucleotides line up with TRBD1. Germline values: CDR1 SNHLY, CDR2 FYNNEI. With V trimmed by 6 bases and J by 5 bases, 8 bases remained unmatched. CDR3 length: 15 residues.

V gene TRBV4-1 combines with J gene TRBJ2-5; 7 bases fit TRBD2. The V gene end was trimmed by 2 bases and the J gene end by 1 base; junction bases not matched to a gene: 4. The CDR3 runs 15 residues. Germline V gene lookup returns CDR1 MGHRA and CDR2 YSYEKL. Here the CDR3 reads CASSQWRGTQETQYF. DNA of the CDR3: TGCGCCAGCAGCCAATGGCGGGGGACCCAAGAGACCCAGTACTTC.

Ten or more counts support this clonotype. CDR3 sequence (DNA): TGTGCCAGCAGCCGCGACAGGGCCGCGTATGGCTACACCTTC. It codes for CASSRDRAAYGYTF. The chain is built from TRBV11-2 and TRBJ1-2; TRBD1 agrees at 7 bases. J was trimmed by 5 bases and V by 5 bases; bases with no gene match: 8. The germline V gene has CDR1 SGHAT and CDR2 FQNNGV. The CDR3 has 14 residues.

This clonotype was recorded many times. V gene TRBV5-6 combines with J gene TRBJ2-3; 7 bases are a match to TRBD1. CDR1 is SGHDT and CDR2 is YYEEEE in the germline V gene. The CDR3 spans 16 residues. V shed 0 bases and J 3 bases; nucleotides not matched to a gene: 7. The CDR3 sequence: CASSLGGGLATDTQYF. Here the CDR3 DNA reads TGTGCCAGCAGCTTGGGAGGGGGCCTAGCAACAGATACGCAGTATTTT.

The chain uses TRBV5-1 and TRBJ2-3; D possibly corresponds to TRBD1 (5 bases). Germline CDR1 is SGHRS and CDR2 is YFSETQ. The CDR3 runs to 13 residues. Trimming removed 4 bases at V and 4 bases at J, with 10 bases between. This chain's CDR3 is CASSPQVPDTQYF. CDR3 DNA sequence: TGCGCCAGCAGCCCACAGGTTCCAGATACGCAGTATTTT.

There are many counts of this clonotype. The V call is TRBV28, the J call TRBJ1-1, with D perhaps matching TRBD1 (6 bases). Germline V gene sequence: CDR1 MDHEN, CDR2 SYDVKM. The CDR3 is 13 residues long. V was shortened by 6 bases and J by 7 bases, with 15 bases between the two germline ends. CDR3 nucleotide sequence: TGTGCCAGCAGCAAGGGACCAGGGGATGAAGCTTTCTTT. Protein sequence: CASSKGPGDEAFF.

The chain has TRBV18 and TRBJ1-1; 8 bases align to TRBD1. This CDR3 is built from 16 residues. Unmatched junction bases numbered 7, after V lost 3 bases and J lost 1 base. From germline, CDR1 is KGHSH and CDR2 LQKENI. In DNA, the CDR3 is TGTGCCAGCTCACCGCAGGGCGACAGGGGGAACACTGAAGCTTTCTTT. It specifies CASSPQGDRGNTEAFF.

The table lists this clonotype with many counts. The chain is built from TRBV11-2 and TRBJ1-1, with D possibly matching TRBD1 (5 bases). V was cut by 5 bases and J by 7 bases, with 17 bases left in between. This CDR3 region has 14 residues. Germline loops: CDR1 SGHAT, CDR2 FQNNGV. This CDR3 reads CASSPRAGGDEAFF. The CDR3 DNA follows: TGTGCCAGCAGCCCCAGGGCCGGGGGTGATGAAGCTTTCTTT.

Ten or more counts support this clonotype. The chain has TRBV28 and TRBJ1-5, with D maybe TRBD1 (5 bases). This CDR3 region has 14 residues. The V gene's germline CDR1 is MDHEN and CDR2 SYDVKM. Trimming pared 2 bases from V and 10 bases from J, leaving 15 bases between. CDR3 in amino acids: CASSLETDSGPQHF. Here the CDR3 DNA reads TGTGCCAGCAGTTTAGAGACAGATTCGGGTCCCCAGCATTTT. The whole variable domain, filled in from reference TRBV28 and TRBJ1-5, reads DVKVTQSSRYLVKRTGEKVFLECVQDMDHENMFWYRQDPGLGLRLIYFSYDVKMKEKGDIPEGYSVSREKKERFSLILESASTNQTSMYLCASSLETDSGPQHFGDGTRLSIL.

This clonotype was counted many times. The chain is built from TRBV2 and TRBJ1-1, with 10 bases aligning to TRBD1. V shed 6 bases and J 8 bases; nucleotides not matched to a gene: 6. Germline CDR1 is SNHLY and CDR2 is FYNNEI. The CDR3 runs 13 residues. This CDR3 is CASRRDRGSEAFF. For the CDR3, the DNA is TGTGCCAGCAGGAGGGACAGGGGCTCAGAAGCTTTCTTT.

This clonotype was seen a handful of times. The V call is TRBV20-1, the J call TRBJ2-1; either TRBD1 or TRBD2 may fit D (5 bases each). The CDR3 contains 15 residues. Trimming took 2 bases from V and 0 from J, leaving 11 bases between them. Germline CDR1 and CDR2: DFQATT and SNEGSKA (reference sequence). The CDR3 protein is CSARKPGSSYNEQFF. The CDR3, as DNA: TGCAGTGCTAGAAAGCCAGGGAGCTCCTACAATGAGCAGTTCTTC.

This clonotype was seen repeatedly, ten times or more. This CDR3 is CASSRSGQGKGYEQYF. The CDR3 DNA follows: TGCGCCAGCAGCCGCTCGGGACAGGGGAAGGGCTACGAGCAGTACTTC. The V and J genes are TRBV5-1 and TRBJ2-7, with TRBD1 identical over 10 bases. V dropped 4 bases and J dropped 3; count of bases not matched to a gene: 10. From germline, CDR1 is SGHRS and CDR2 YFSETQ. CDR3 length: 16 amino acids.

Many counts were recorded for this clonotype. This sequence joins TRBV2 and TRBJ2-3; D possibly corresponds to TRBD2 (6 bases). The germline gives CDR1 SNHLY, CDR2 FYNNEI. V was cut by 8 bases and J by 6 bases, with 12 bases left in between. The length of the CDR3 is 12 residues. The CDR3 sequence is CASGGEADTQYF. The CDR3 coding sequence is TGTGCCAGCGGAGGGGAGGCGGATACGCAGTATTTT.

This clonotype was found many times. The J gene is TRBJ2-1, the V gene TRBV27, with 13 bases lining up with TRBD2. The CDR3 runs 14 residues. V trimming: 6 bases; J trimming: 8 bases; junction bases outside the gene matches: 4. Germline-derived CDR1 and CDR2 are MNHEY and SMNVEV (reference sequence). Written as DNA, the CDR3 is TGTGCCAGCAGACTAGCGGGAGGGTTACATGAGCAGTTCTTC. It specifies CASRLAGGLHEQFF.

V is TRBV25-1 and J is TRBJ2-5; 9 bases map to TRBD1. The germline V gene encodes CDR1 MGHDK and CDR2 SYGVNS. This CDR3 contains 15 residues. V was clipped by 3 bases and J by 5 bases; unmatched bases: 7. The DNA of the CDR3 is TGTGCCAGCAGTGACTGGACAGGGGCTCGGGAGACCCAGTACTTC. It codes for CASSDWTGARETQYF.

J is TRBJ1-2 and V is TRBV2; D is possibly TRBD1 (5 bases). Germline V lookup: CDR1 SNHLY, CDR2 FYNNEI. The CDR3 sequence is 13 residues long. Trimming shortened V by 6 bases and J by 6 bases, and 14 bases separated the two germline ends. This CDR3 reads CASSPGASNGYTF. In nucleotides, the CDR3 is TGTGCCAGCAGCCCCGGGGCCAGTAATGGCTACACCTTC.

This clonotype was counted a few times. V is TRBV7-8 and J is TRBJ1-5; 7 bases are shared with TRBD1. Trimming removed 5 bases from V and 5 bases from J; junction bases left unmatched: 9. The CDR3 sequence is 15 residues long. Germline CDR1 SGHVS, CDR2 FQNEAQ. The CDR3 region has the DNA TGTGCCAGCAGCCGCATGGCAGGGGGGTATCAGCCCCAGCATTTT. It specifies CASSRMAGGYQPQHF. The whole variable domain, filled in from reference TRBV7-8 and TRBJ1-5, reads GAGVSQSPRYKVAKRGQDVALRCDPISGHVSLFWYQQALGQGPEFLTYFQNEAQLDKSGLPSDRFFAERPEGSVSTLKIQRTQQEDSAVYLCASSRMAGGYQPQHFGDGTRLSIL.

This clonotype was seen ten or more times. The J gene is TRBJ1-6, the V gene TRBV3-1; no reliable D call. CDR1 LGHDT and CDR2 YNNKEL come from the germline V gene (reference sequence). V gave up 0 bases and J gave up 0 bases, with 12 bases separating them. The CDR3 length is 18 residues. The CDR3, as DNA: TGTGCCAGCAGCCAAGAAGGGATCTTTAGCTCCTATAATTCACCCCTCCACTTT. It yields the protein CASSQEGIFSSYNSPLHF.

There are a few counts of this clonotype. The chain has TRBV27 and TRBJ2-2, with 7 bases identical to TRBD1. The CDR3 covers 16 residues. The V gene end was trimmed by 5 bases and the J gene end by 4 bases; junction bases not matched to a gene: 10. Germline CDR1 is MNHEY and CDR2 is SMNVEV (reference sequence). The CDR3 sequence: CASSVGTEGFTGELFF. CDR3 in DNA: TGTGCCAGCAGTGTAGGGACAGAGGGATTCACCGGGGAGCTGTTTTTT.

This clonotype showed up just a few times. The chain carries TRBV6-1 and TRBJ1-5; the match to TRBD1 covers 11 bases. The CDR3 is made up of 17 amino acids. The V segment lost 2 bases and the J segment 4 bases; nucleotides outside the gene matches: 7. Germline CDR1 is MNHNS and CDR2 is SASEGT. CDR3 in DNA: TGTGCCAGCAGTGAATGGGTCCGGGACAGGGGGAATCAGCCCCAGCATTTT. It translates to CASSEWVRDRGNQPQHF.

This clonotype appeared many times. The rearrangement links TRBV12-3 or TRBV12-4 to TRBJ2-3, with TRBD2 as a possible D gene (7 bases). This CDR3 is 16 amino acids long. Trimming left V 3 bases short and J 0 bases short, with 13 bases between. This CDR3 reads CASSLSGGSSTDTQYF. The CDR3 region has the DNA TGTGCCAGCAGTTTGTCGGGGGGCTCTAGCACAGATACGCAGTATTTT.